This TCR beta chain emerged from a study of blood T cell repertoires in COVID-19. Study background: The United States, Italy and Spain supplied acute and convalescent COVID-19 samples. Sample material is recorded as cDNA or gDNA derived from T cells, B-cell-depleted T cells, or PBMCs.

Original data processing: From reference gene primer amplification, estimates of nucleated cell counts were derived. Libraries were prepared by immunoSEQ multiplex PCR; TCRdb keeps only in-frame clonotypes and omits some of them. The V and J calls and the clone size are those of that table, but D and trimming were determined from the DNA. The repertoire consists of 280,000 or so clones, with approximately 88% occurring once and the leading ten covering roughly 6.9%. This CDR3 spans 14 amino acids. CDR1 and CDR2 from the germline V gene are SGHNT and YYREEE (reference sequence). Trimming took off 3 bases at V and 7 bases at J, with 14 bases between the two ends.

The gene calls are TRBV5-4 and TRBJ2-1; D perhaps matches TRBD2 (6 bases). This receptor was identified in a woman between 25 and 40 years old who had recovered from COVID-19. The sequencing input was peripheral blood. The CDR3 DNA follows: TGTGCCAGCAGCTCCGCTAGCGACGGGAATGAGCAGTTCTTC. This sequence encodes CASSSASDGNEQFF.